These 2 T cell receptor beta chains originate from one sample sequenced in a study of early T cells in non-severe SARS-CoV-2 infection. In TCRdb, the 5' RACE reads were re-called with MiXCR into one record per CDR3 protein. Of around 80,000 distinct CDR3 sequences detected, about 10% appear once; the ten largest clones hold just over 8%. This sample comprised whole blood, obtained at baseline. The receptors were gathered from an adult who was a healthcare worker with PCR-confirmed SARS-CoV-2 infection or an uninfected control (not recorded which).

This clonotype was observed a few times. This chain links TRBV28 with TRBJ1-6, with D unclear. Germline CDR1 and CDR2: MDHEN and SYDVKM. V lost 7 bases and J lost 7, with 17 bases in between. The CDR3 loop spans 15 amino acids. CDR3 bases: TGTGCCAGCATGCTCCGTGTGACGAAGAATTCACCCCTCCACTTT. Its translation: CASMLRVTKNSPLHF. Together with reference TRBV28 and TRBJ1-6, the CDR3 gives the full variable domain: DVKVTQSSRYLVKRTGEKVFLECVQDMDHENMFWYRQDPGLGLRLIYFSYDVKMKEKGDIPEGYSVSREKKERFSLILESASTNQTSMYLCASMLRVTKNSPLHFGNGTRLTVT.

The table lists this clonotype with many counts. The rearrangement joins TRBV6-4 to TRBJ2-1, with 11 bases fitting TRBD1. Germline V CDR1 and CDR2: MRHNA, SNTAGT. There are 14 residues in the CDR3. V lost 6 bases, J lost 7 bases, and 5 bases stayed unmatched. The CDR3 reads CASSPGTGGNEQFF. The CDR3 DNA reads TGTGCCAGCAGCCCCGGGACAGGGGGTAATGAGCAGTTCTTC.